This T cell receptor beta chain derives from a study of blood T cell repertoires in COVID-19. The wider study: T cells, B-cell-depleted T cells, or PBMCs provided the cDNA or gDNA that served as material.

This clone has only one observation. Methods used by the authors: Nucleated cell counts were estimated from reference gene primer amplification. Measured with immunoSEQ multiplex PCR; TCRdb has only the in-frame clones, and not every one. The DNA was the basis for D and trimming; V, J and clone size are from that table. The data hold over 130,000 clones, with about 82% observed a single time. Germline V gene lookup returns CDR1 SGHRS and CDR2 YFSETQ. The V segment lost 4 bases and the J segment 6 bases; nucleotides outside the gene matches: 4. The CDR3 consists of 13 residues. The source of this sequence is a man aged 45-60 years with acute or convalescent COVID-19. V and J are TRBV5-1 and TRBJ1-2; the match to TRBD1 covers 9 bases. Sequencing was done on a sample of peripheral blood. The DNA of the CDR3 is TGCGCCAGCAGCGCACAGGGGGCTAATGGCTACACCTTC. Translating it yields CASSAQGANGYTF. The full variable domain, its missing parts supplied by reference TRBV5-1 and TRBJ1-2, is KAGVTQTPRYLIKTRGQQVTLSCSPISGHRSVSWYQQTPGQGLQFLFEYFSETQRNKGNFPGRFSGRQFSNSRSEMNVSTLELGDSALYLCASSAQGANGYTFGSGTRLTVV.